The 2 T cell receptor beta chains reported below all come from one sample, sequenced in a study of OX40 agonist ivuxolimab in advanced cancers. Library preparation used the immunoSEQ multiplex PCR assay. As stored in TCRdb, this immuneACCESS dataset retains in-frame rearrangements with V and J assigned. A fraction of the clones does not appear; measured against another copy, unresolved V genes explain less than half of the discrepancy, and the remainder lacks a known reason. A total of approximately 120,000 clones appear in this sample, roughly 90% of them only once. In total, the top ten clones hold under 0.85% of the sample. Material: CD4+ or CD8+ T cells sorted from blood, obtained in a trial of the OX40 agonist ivuxolimab. Receptors originate from an adult with an advanced solid tumor such as melanoma, head and neck, liver or kidney cancer.

This chain connects TRBV6-5 to TRBJ2-3, with D perhaps TRBD1 (6 bases). The CDR3 runs to 16 residues. The ends were cut back, 1 base at V and 2 bases at J, with 13 bases in the middle. The V gene's germline CDR1 is MNHEY and CDR2 SVGAGI. The CDR3 region is CASSYWGRGTTDTQYF. The CDR3 DNA is TGTGCCAGCAGTTACTGGGGCAGGGGCACCACAGATACGCAGTATTTT.

This clone was observed a single time. The chain couples TRBV7-2 to TRBJ1-3, with 8 bases identical to TRBD1. The V gene end was trimmed by 6 bases and the J gene end by 4 bases; junction bases not matched to a gene: 5. CDR1 SGHTA and CDR2 FQGNSA come from the germline V gene. CDR3 length: 14 amino acids. CDR3 DNA: TGTGCCAGCAGTTGGACAGGGTGGGGAAACACCATATATTTT. Translated: CASSWTGWGNTIYF.